This T cell receptor beta chain was recovered during a study of T-cell memory formation after mild COVID-19. Study-wide points: Memory sampled before infection contained some responding clones, suggesting cross-reactive memory joined. Clones that contracted clustered mainly in CM and EM if CD4+ and in EMRA if CD8+.

The table lists this clonotype with a few counts. The antigen is unknown. Constant-segment primers served in 5'RACE that generated TCR alpha and TCR beta cDNA libraries bearing sample barcodes and UMIs. Each CDR3 protein is one row after TCRdb ran MiXCR on the 5' RACE reads. Of approximately 89,000 distinct CDR3 sequences detected, more than 20% appear once; the ten largest clones hold 35% to 50%. The sequence was collected from a man between 18 and 29 years old who had mild COVID-19 (a few samples of this study predate the infection). Cell type and time point are not known. Sequenced material: PBMCs or a T cell subset sorted from them (not recorded which).

CDR3 protein: CASSWGALDTGELFF. The CDR3 DNA is TGTGCCAGCAGTTGGGGGGCCCTTGACACCGGGGAGCTGTTTTTT. V gene TRBV6-5 combines with J gene TRBJ2-2, with D tentatively TRBD1 or TRBD2 (6 bases each). The CDR3 loop spans 15 amino acids. The germline V gene encodes CDR1 MNHEY and CDR2 SVGAGI. With 4 bases removed from V and 3 bases from J, the gap between germline ends came to 12 bases.